This T cell receptor (beta chain) derives from a study of shared clonotypes between healthy human individuals (dated by TCRdb to about 2020). Regarding the complete study: The cohort included a few men and two women between 18 and 49 years of age. To increase sequencing depth and limit assay-specific biases, TCR repertoire library preparation and sequencing were carried out by different laboratories using diverse techniques. To estimate repertoire size and how much clonotypes are shared between individuals, the study performed deep sequencing of blood TCR repertoires from a handful of healthy adults. Between about 0.85 and 8.9 billion PBMCs per donor were obtained by leukapheresis. Per donor, three plates each were used for CD4 naive and CD4 memory, two for CD8 naive, and one for CD8 memory.

This clone was detected once. The antigen it binds to is not known. No base quality values were provided; no much bigger clone lies one nucleotide off. The CDR3 covers 13 residues, taking in both the cysteine and the phenylalanine. Just the 39-base CDR3 DNA is kept, in frame starting at base 1. At the junction V is shortened by 5 bases and J by 6 bases, with 16 bases in between. Based on the germline V gene, the CDR1 and CDR2 sequences are SQVTM and ANQGSEA. What the authors observed across the whole study: Based on pairwise subsampling, the degree of clonotype sharing among donors was expected to be affected by sequencing depth. Naive subsets generally had larger estimated clonotype richness than memory subsets. Approximately 5% of naive CD4, around 3.6% of naive CD8, about 2.1% of memory CD4, and 0.4% of memory CD8 clonotypes were shared across a handful of donors. Only blood was sampled, and tissue TCR repertoires likely differ from those in blood. Rarefaction of sorted-subset datasets indicated incomplete sequencing despite the large sequencing depth. Compared with non-shared clonotypes, clonotypes shared by all four sorted-subset donors had higher generation probabilities. The small number of donors limited the genetic and exposure-history diversity represented.

The donors were healthy, HIV-negative adults who had no recently reported acute infections or vaccinations. Every donor was a Caucasian adult living in Nashville, Tennessee, USA. CD4+ T cells were enriched through magnetic negative selection, after which naive cells were positively selected on CD45RA and the remaining negative fraction served as the memory subset. Blood was collected by leukapheresis, and PBMCs were isolated by Ficoll-Histopaque density gradient centrifugation and then cryopreserved in liquid nitrogen vapor phase. Purity and quantity of every magnetically sorted T cell population were checked by analytical flow cytometry. Genomic DNA was isolated from each sorted fraction and quantified by UV absorbance on a Nanodrop 2000c. TCR CDR3 regions were amplified from genomic DNA by multiplex PCR using the deep immunoSEQ assay. For each cell subset, the extracted genomic DNA was distributed evenly across all wells of several immunoSEQ 96-well plates, and each plate served as one replicate. For sorted subsets, each replicate PCR was loaded with approximately 200 ng genomic DNA, equivalent to some 27,000 T cell genomes. The purified libraries were quantified using a Qubit 3.0 fluorometer, sized with a Bioanalyzer 2100, and then quantified again using the KAPA Library Quantification kit. Each immunoSEQ 96-well plate was sequenced on its own single-read 150-cycle Illumina NextSeq 550 flow cell. Per the source publication's procedure: Because the immunoSEQ output held only junctional sequences and lacked quality scores, the filtering could not match the filtering applied to full-length reads. Sequences were annotated with PyIR, a Python wrapper for IgBLAST v1.9, using IMGT germline references to assign V/J genes and CDR3. Reads were removed for weak V/J assignments (E-value above 1e-6), missing CDR3, stop codons, out-of-frame junctions, or ambiguous translated residues. V3J clonotypes were defined as sequences sharing the same inferred V gene, J gene, and CDR3 amino acid sequence. The percentage overlap between two repertoires was calculated by dividing the number of shared unique clonotypes by the size of the smaller repertoire. Three approaches were used to assess repertoire richness: RTK rarefaction, the Chao1 estimator, and Recon v2.1 estimates of unobserved clonotypes. Generation probabilities for all TCRbeta clonotypes obtained by the gDNA method from a handful of donors were computed using OLGA. TCRdb holds this immuneACCESS table with in-frame rearrangements only. Some clones are missing; in checked studies, unresolved V genes explain under half, and the rest has no known cause. V and J calls and clone size are as listed in that table; D and trimming were resolved from the DNA. This sample is represented by 2 million to 2.5 million clones; approximately 94% of them were singletons. The ten largest clones capture around 0.13% of the sample.

The source material was naive CD4+ T cells sorted from blood. Taken with the paper, the label for cell subset or site translates to: CD45RA+ positively selected. The chain was built from TRBV29-1 and TRBJ1-1; the D gene is unclear. The clonotype comes from a young man in good health. The sequenced DNA: TGCAGCGTTAAAAGGCCAGGAAGGGCTGAAGCTTTCTTT. The resulting protein is CSVKRPGRAEAFF.